This T cell receptor (beta chain) was sequenced for a study of blood T cell repertoires in COVID-19. Study-level information: Material from acute and convalescent COVID-19 was sourced from the United States, Italy and Spain. Nucleic acid was either cDNA or gDNA, and it came from T cells, B-cell-depleted T cells, or PBMCs.

Germline trimming cut 7 bases from V and 0 bases from J; bases unmatched to any gene: 7. This CDR3 comprises 16 residues. The V gene's germline CDR1 is GTSNPN and CDR2 SVGIG (reference sequence). In the authors' workflow: Amplification from reference gene primers served as the basis for estimated nucleated cell counts. The data were produced by immunoSEQ multiplex PCR, yet TCRdb's version contains in-frame clones alone and is incomplete. V and J calls and clone size are as listed in that table; D and trimming were resolved from the DNA. The sample carries 15,000 to 20,000 clones, approximately 91% recorded once.

Sequences were obtained from peripheral blood. The TCR was taken from a middle-aged man with active COVID-19. The chain joins TRBV30 to TRBJ2-1; 12 positions match TRBD2. The CDR3 sequence is CALLAGGHLSYNEQFF. The CDR3 DNA reads TGTGCCTTACTAGCGGGAGGCCACCTCTCCTACAATGAGCAGTTCTTC.